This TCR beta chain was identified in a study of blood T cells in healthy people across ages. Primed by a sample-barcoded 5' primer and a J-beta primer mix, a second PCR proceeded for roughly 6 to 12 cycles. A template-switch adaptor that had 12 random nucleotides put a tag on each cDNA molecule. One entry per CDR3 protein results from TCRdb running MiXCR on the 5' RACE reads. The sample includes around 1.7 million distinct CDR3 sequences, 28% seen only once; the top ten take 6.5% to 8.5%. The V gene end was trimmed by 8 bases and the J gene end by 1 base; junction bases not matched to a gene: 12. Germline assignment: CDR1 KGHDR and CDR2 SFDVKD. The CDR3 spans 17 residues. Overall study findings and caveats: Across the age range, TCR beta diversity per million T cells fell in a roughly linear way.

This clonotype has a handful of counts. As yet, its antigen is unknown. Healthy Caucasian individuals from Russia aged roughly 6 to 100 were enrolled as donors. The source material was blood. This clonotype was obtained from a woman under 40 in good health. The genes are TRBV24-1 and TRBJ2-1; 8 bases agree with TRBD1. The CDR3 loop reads CATITRGRFPSYNEQFF. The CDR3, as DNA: TGTGCCACCATTACCAGGGGGCGCTTCCCTTCCTACAATGAGCAGTTCTTC.